This T cell receptor beta chain was identified in a study of shared clonotypes between healthy human individuals. Overall study results and limits: In the sorted subsets, rarefaction showed sequencing was incomplete despite large depth. Blood alone was sampled, and tissue repertoires likely differ. A generally larger estimated richness was seen in naive subsets than in memory subsets.

Using immunoSEQ multiplex PCR, the repertoire was profiled, and TCRdb retains in-frame clones only, with some absent. The sample consists of over a million clones, about four fifths of them appearing once. Germline V gives CDR1 MDHEN, CDR2 SYDVKM. This CDR3 spans 13 amino acids. Deletions cut 1 base from V and 8 bases from J, with 9 bases between. As regards this clone: Its matching antigen is unknown.

The specimen sequenced was memory CD4+ T cells from PBMCs. Subset: CD45RA-negative fraction. The origin of this receptor is a man aged 18 to 30 in good health. Some clones in this sample may be carry-over from other donors' samples. This chain links TRBV28 with TRBJ2-1; D is possibly TRBD1 (6 bases). DNA of the CDR3: TGTGCCAGCAGTTTATACAGGGATGATGAGCAGTTCTTC. It translates to CASSLYRDDEQFF.